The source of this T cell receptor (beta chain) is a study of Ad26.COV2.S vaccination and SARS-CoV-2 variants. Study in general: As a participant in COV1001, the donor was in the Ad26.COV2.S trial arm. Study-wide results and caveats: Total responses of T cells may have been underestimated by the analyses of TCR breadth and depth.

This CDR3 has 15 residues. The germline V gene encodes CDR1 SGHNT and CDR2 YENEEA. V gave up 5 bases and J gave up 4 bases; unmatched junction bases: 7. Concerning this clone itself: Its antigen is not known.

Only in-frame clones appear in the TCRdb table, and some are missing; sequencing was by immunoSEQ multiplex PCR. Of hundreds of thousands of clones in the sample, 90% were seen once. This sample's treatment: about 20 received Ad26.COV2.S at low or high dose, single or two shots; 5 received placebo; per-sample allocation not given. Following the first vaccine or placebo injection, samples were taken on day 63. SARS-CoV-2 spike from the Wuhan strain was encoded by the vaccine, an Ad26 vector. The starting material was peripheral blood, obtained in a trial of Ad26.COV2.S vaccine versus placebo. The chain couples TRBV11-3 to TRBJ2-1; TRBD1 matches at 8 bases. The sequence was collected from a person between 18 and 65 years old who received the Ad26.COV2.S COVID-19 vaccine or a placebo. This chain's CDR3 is CASSDGQGTYNEQFF. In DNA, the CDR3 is TGTGCCAGCAGCGACGGACAGGGAACATACAATGAGCAGTTCTTC.